This TCR beta chain was sequenced during a study of cytomegalovirus exposure and HLA in healthy donors. Overall study context: As released early, the data held roughly 85 million unique TCRs from HLA-typed donors. General study findings and limits: Further analysis, carried out later, found HLA-associated TCR beta chains more clonally expanded than equally common other chains. Most CMV-associated TCR beta chains were later found to appear HLA-restricted.

Germline loops: CDR1 SGHTA, CDR2 FQGNSA. The CDR3 is 15 amino acids. Trimming cost V 5 bases and J 5 bases, with 18 bases left between them. As to this clone: Its specificity is not known.

Primers included in the PCR were 60 Vbeta and 13 Jbeta primers. TCRdb's copy holds only in-frame clones and misses some; the assay was immunoSEQ multiplex PCR. The sample has about 37,000 clones; around 81% are singletons. The TCR originated in a middle-aged woman in good health and CMV-seronegative. Sample: PBMCs. The rearrangement links TRBV7-2 to TRBJ2-5; unclear D gene. CDR3 protein: CASSLFLAQMETQYF. In DNA, the CDR3 is TGTGCCAGCAGCCTGTTCTTGGCCCAGATGGAGACCCAGTACTTC.